The source of this TCR beta chain is a study of T cells in tuberculosis. Study-wide context: The T cells targeted glucose monomycolate, a mycobacterial lipid, via CD1B.

Sorting used thawed, overnight-rested PBMC stained with anti-CD3, a viability dye and GMM-loaded CD1B tetramer. C32 glucose monomycolate from Rhodococcus equi was loaded onto the CD1B tetramers. Tetramer-sorted PBMC had been CD14 monocyte-depleted before freezing. From each donor, some 100,000 tetramer-negative cells were sorted. The V gene's germline CDR1 is SGDLS and CDR2 YYNGEE. This CDR3 contains 17 residues. With V trimmed by 0 bases and J by 3 bases, 10 bases remained unmatched. Chain pairing is unknown; alpha and beta were sequenced separately. Libraries were prepared by immunoSEQ multiplex PCR; TCRdb keeps only in-frame clonotypes and omits some of them. This sample yields around 60,000 clones, of which 81% are seen a single time; around 13% belongs to the top ten. This clone was picked up one time.

The chain is built from TRBV9 and TRBJ1-2; TRBD1 aligns across 8 bases. Sample: CD1b-GMM tetramer-negative cells sorted from PBMCs. The source is an adult woman with latent tuberculosis. CDR3 in amino acids: CASSVGRGRERHYGYTF. The CDR3 DNA sequence: TGTGCCAGCAGCGTAGGCAGGGGGCGCGAGAGGCACTATGGCTACACCTTC.